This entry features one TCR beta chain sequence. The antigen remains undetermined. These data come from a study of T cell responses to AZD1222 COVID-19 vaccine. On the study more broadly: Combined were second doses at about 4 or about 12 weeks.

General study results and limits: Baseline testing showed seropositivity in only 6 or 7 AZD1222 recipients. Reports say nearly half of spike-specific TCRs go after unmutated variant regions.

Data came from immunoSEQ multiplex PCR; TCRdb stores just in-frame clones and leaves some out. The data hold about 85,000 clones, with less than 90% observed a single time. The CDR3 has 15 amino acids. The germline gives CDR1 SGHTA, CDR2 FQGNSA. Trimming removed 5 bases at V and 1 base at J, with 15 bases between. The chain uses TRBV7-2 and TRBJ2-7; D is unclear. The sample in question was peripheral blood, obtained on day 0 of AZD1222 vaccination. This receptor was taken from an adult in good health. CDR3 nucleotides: TGTGCCAGCAGCCCCGGCCGCCTGCCTTCCTACGAGCAGTACTTC. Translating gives CASSPGRLPSYEQYF.